This T cell receptor beta chain comes out of a study of T cells in tuberculosis. Sorting used thawed, overnight-rested PBMC stained with anti-CD3, a viability dye and GMM-loaded CD1B tetramer. The lipid loaded on the CD1B tetramers was C32 glucose monomycolate from Rhodococcus equi. CD14-expressing monocytes were removed from PBMC before cryopreservation and sorting. Tetramer-negative cells, roughly 97,000 per donor, were also sorted. V dropped 4 bases and J dropped 2; count of bases not matched to a gene: 6. Per germline, CDR1 SEHNR and CDR2 FQNEAQ (reference sequence). The CDR3 is 15 amino acids. Chain pairing is unknown; alpha and beta were sequenced separately. Data came from immunoSEQ multiplex PCR; TCRdb stores just in-frame clones and leaves some out. The sample consists of 70,000 to 95,000 clones, more than 75% of them appearing once.

Sequenced sample: CD1b-GMM tetramer-negative cells sorted from PBMCs. The source is an adult woman with latent tuberculosis. The V gene is TRBV7-9, the J gene TRBJ2-3; 7 bases align to TRBD2. CDR3 region: CASSSGTNPTDTQYF. CDR3 nucleotide sequence: TGTGCCAGCAGCTCCGGGACTAACCCCACAGATACGCAGTATTTT.